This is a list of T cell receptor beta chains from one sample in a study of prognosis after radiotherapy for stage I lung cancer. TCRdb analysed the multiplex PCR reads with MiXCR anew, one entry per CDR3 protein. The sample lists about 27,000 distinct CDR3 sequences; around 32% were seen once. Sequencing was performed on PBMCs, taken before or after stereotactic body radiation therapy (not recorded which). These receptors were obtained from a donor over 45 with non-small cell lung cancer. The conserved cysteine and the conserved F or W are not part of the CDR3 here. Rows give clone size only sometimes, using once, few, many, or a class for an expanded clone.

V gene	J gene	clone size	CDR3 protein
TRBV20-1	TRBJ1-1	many	SARDSGTGSRTEAF
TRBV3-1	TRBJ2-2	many	ASSLGTSGNTGELF
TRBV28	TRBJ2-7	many	ASSLDRSHYEQY
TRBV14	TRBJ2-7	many	ASSQGLAGLYEQY
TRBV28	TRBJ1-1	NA	ASSSFGTLNTEAF
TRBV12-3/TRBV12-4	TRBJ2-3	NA	ASSMAEITDTQY
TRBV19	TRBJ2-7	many	ASSKVAGFYEQY
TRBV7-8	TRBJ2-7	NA	ASSFPLSGAFGEQY
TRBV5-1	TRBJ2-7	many	ASSFGTTSYEQY
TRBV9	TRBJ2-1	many	ASSVDLGDEQF
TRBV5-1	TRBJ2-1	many	ASSPRQGSSYNEQF
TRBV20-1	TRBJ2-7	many	SARDSGTGFPEQY
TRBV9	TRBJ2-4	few	ASSVVPGQGNIQY
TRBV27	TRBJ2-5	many	ASSPGLAGGRETQY
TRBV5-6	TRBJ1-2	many	ASSLDNYGYT
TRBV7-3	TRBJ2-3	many	ASSSLAGGDTQY
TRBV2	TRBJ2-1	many	ASRTTSGRAGEQF
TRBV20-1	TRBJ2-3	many	SLRDGRWTDTQY
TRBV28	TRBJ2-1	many	ASSSDDSSYNEQF
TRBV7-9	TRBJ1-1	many	ASSLEQSTEAF
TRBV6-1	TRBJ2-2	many	ASRAGQGLTGELF
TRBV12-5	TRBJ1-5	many	ASGLDNQPQH
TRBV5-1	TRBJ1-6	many	ASQQGSSYNSPLH
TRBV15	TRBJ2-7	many	ATSRELLGTGRYEQY
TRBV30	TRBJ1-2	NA	AWSRQGHYGYT
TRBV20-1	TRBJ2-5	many	SAHPFQTQETQY
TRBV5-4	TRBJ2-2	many	ASSLGAGNTGELF
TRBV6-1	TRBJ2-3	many	ASTSPTDTQY
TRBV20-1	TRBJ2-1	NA	SASGRVNYNEQF
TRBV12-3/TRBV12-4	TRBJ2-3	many	ASSLYRRKGTDTQY
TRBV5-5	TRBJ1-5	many	ASSRTDGENQPQH
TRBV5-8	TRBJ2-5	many	ASSLGRGQETQY
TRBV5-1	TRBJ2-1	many	ASSLDLAKEQF
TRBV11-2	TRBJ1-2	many	ASSSQRDLGYT
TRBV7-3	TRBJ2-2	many	ASSIHRGFDSGELF
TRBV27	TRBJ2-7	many	ASSPPSGGRTYEQY
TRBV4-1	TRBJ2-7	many	ASSENRDTSYEQY
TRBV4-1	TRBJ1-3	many	ASSQDPTGNGNTIY
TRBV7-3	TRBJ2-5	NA	ASSLNGGGEETQY
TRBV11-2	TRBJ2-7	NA	ASSLDRAVPPAYEQY
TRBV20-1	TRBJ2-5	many	SGVSRTGGEETQY
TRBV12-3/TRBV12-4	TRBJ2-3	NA	ASSGQHSTDTQY
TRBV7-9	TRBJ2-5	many	ASSLTTPQRETQY
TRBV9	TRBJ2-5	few	ASSVDRAETQY
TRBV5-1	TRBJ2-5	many	ASSQSPTGVWETQY
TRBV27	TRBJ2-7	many	ASSLLGLAGDRRGEQY